The clone carrying this T cell receptor beta chain was recorded only once. What it binds is not known. This sample is part of a study of cytomegalovirus exposure and HLA in healthy donors. Study details: Earlier, 150 million to 200 million T cells were analyzed, and 90 million to 120 million unique TCR beta sequences were found among them. Study observations and caveats: A few V segments could not be told apart, such as TRBV6-2 and TRBV6-3, and were left out. The study assumed roughly uniform donor sequencing depth for presence/absence analyses.

The PCR was carried out with 60 Vbeta primers and 13 Jbeta primers. Method: immunoSEQ multiplex PCR; TCRdb's copy keeps in-frame clones and lacks some. The sample shows a few hundred thousand clones, approximately 80% of them seen only once. The CDR3 has 13 amino acids. The germline gives CDR1 ENHRY, CDR2 SYGVKD. V lost 5 bases, J lost 4 bases, and 3 bases stayed unmatched. The TCR sequence derives from a woman aged 55-70 years in good health and CMV-seropositive. Specimen: PBMCs. The chain combines TRBV10-3 with TRBJ2-7, with 9 bases aligning to TRBD2. CDR3 loop: CAISWREGYEQYF. CDR3 DNA: TGTGCCATCAGTTGGCGGGAGGGATACGAGCAGTACTTC.